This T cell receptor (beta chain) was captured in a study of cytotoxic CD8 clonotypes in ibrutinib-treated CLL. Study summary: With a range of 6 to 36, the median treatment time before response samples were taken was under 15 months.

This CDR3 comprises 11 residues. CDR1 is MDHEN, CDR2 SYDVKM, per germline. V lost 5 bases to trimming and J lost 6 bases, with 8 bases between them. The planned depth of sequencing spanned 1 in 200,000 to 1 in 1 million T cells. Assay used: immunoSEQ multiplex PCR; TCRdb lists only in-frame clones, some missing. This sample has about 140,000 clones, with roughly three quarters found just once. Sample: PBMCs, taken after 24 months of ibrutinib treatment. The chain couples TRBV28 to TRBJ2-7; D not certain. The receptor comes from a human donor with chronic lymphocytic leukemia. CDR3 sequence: CASSPWSEQYF. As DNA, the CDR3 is TGTGCCAGCAGTCCGTGGAGCGAGCAGTACTTC.